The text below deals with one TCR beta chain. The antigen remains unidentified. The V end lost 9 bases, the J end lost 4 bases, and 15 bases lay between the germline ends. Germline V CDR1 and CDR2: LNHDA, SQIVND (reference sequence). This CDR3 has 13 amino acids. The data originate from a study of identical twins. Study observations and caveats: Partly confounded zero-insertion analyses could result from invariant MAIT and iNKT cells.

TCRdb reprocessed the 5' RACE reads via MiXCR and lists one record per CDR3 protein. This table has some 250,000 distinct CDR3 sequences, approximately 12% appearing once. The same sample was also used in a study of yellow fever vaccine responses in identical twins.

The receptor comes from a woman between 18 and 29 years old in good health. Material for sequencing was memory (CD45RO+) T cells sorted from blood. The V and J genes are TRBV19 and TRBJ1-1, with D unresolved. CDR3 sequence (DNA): TGTGCCAGCATCCCTGTGGGCGGCACTGAAGCTTTCTTT. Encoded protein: CASIPVGGTEAFF.